These 13 T cell receptor beta chains were sequenced from one sample in a study of T cell changes during pregnancy in multiple sclerosis. Profiling relied on immunoSEQ multiplex PCR, and the TCRdb table lists in-frame clones only, not all of them. The table lists tens of thousands of clones, around 90% of them singletons. Here the sequenced sample was peripheral blood, taken in the second trimester of pregnancy. The receptors were sampled from a female donor in good health, enrolled as a control in a pregnancy study.

The chain has TRBV2 and TRBJ2-3; 12 bases match TRBD2. The germline V gene encodes CDR1 SNHLY and CDR2 FYNNEI. The CDR3 sequence is 13 residues long. With 2 bases clipped from V and 13 bases from J, the junction kept 4 bases outside the gene matches. The CDR3 nucleotides read TGTGCCAGCAGTGAATCTAGCGGGGGGGCAAAGTATTTT. Its protein product is CASSESSGGAKYF.

This chain links TRBV27 with TRBJ1-1; 7 bases are a match to TRBD1. The length of the CDR3 is 14 residues. The germline V gene has CDR1 MNHEY and CDR2 SMNVEV (reference sequence). V was clipped by 6 bases and J by 5 bases; unmatched bases: 9. The CDR3 coding sequence is TGTGCCAGCAGCACGACAGGGCGTCCAACTGAAGCTTTCTTT. As protein: CASSTTGRPTEAFF.

This clone was recorded once. This chain uses TRBV30 with TRBJ1-2; D remains unclear. The germline V and J ends were trimmed by 3 bases and 2 bases, with 10 bases remaining between them. Germline lookup yields CDR1 GTSNPN and CDR2 SVGIG (reference sequence). CDR3 length: 13 residues. CDR3 in amino acids: CAWSGHSNYGYTF. The DNA of the CDR3 is TGTGCCTGGAGCGGTCATTCAAACTATGGCTACACCTTC.

The chain joins TRBV7-2 to TRBJ2-5, with 14 bases lining up with TRBD2. This CDR3 contains 18 residues. The V gene end was trimmed by 4 bases and the J gene end by 5 bases; junction bases not matched to a gene: 12. The germline V gene has CDR1 SGHTA and CDR2 FQGNSA. The CDR3 reads CASSSRLAGGTERETQYF. Here the CDR3 DNA reads TGTGCCAGCAGCTCCCGACTAGCGGGAGGGACGGAAAGGGAGACCCAGTACTTC.

The chain is built from TRBV19 and TRBJ1-5; 8 bases match TRBD1. This CDR3 spans 15 amino acids. The germline V gene has CDR1 LNHDA and CDR2 SQIVND (reference sequence). Trimming cost V 2 bases and J 6 bases; bases outside gene matches: 6. The CDR3 DNA reads as TGTGCCAGTAGTATAATCGGACAGGGTGGTCAGCCCCAGCATTTT. Protein product: CASSIIGQGGQPQHF.

This clone was observed a single time. This chain connects TRBV4-3 to TRBJ2-1; possible D gene TRBD1, 6 bases. CDR1 LGHNA and CDR2 YSLEER come from the germline V gene. V gave up 1 base and J gave up 6 bases, with 16 bases separating them. CDR3 size: 16 residues. The CDR3 protein is CASSQVGRGRRNEQFF. Here the CDR3 DNA reads TGCGCCAGCAGCCAAGTGGGCAGGGGTAGACGCAATGAGCAGTTCTTC.

With respect to this clone: At one of its ends the junction is not consistent with the germline gene, which may arise from a read error. V and J are TRBV9 and TRBJ2-2; 12 bases match TRBD2. Germline V gene lookup returns CDR1 SGDLS and CDR2 YYNGEE. The CDR3 is 16 residues long. DNA for the CDR3: TGTGCCAGCAGCGCGACTAGCGGGGGTAACAGCGGGGAGCTGTTTTTT. Residues: CASSATSGGNSGELFF.

The chain employs TRBV6-5 and TRBJ1-2; 7 nucleotides agree with TRBD1. The CDR3 totals 13 residues. V was pared by 5 bases and J by 2 bases, with 2 bases of the junction left unmatched. Germline V CDR1 and CDR2: MNHEY, SVGAGI. The CDR3 DNA sequence: TGTGCCAGCAGTCGACAGGGAAACTATGGCTACACCTTC. It codes for CASSRQGNYGYTF.

The V and J genes are TRBV29-1 and TRBJ2-1; D unresolved. V lost 6 bases to trimming and J lost 5 bases, with 14 bases between them. The CDR3 loop spans 13 amino acids. The V gene's germline CDR1 is SQVTM and CDR2 ANQGSEA. CDR3 nucleotide sequence: TGCAGCGTACTTGACGACACGGACAATGAGCAGTTCTTC. Translated: CSVLDDTDNEQFF.

The genes are TRBV30 and TRBJ2-5; unclear D gene. Trimming cost V 1 base and J 7 bases, with 7 bases left between them. The CDR3 is 11 amino acids. Per germline, CDR1 GTSNPN and CDR2 SVGIG (reference sequence). CDR3 bases: TGTGCCTGGAGTGGAGATCGGACCCAGTACTTC. This sequence encodes CAWSGDRTQYF. Full variable domain (outside the CDR3, taken from reference TRBV30 and TRBJ2-5): SQTIHQWPATLVQPVGSPLSLECTVEGTSNPNLYWYRQAAGRGLQLLFYSVGIGQISSEVPQNLSASRPQDRQFILSSKKLLLSDSGFYLCAWSGDRTQYFGPGTRLLVL.

The CDR3 coding sequence is TGTGCCAGCAGCCAAGGTCCTACTAGCGTACAGACCCAGTACTTC. It yields the protein CASSQGPTSVQTQYF. The chain joins TRBV4-2 to TRBJ2-5, with 7 bases lining up with TRBD2. This CDR3 comprises 15 residues. CDR1 LGHNA and CDR2 YNFKEQ come from the germline V gene. The V segment lost 1 base and the J segment 6 bases; nucleotides outside the gene matches: 8.

This clone was observed a few times. The J gene is TRBJ1-6, the V gene TRBV7-9; 8 bases agree with TRBD1. After removal of 4 bases from V and 6 bases from J, the junction contained 8 bases not matched to a gene. Germline values: CDR1 SEHNR, CDR2 FQNEAQ (reference sequence). The CDR3 extends over 16 amino acids. CDR3 region: CASSSRTGRGNSPLHF. Written as DNA, the CDR3 is TGTGCCAGCAGCTCCCGGACAGGGAGGGGTAATTCACCCCTCCACTTT.

The count of this clone is one. This rearrangement joins TRBV9 to TRBJ2-3, with 12 bases fitting TRBD2. CDR1 SGDLS and CDR2 YYNGEE come from the germline V gene. V gave up 3 bases and J gave up 0 bases; unmatched junction bases: 2. The CDR3 is made up of 16 amino acids. Here the CDR3 DNA reads TGTGCCAGCAGCGGGACTAGCGGGGTTAGCACAGATACGCAGTATTTT. Translated, it gives CASSGTSGVSTDTQYF.